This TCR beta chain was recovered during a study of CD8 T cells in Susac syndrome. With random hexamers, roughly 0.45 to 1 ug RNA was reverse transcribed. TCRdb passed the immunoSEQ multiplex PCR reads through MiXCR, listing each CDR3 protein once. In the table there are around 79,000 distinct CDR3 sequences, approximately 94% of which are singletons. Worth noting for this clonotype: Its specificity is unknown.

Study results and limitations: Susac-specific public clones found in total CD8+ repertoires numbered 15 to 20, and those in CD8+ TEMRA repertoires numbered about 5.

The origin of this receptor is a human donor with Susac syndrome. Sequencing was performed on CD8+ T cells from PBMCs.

CDR3 DNA: TGTGCCAGCATGGGGGGCAGCGAGACCCAGTACTTC. Translating it yields CASMGGSETQYF. The V and J genes are TRBV7-2 and TRBJ2-5; the D call may be TRBD1 or TRBD2 (6 bases each). Germline CDR1 reads SGHTA; CDR2 reads FQGNSA. The CDR3 spans 12 residues. Trimming left V 7 bases short and J 5 bases short, with 11 bases between. The variable domain in full, completed from reference TRBV7-2 and TRBJ2-5, reads GAGVSQSPSNKVTEKGKDVELRCDPISGHTALYWYRQSLGQGLEFLIYFQGNSAPDKSGLPSDRFSAERTGGSVSTLTIQRTQQEDSAVYLCASMGGSETQYFGPGTRLLVL.